A single sample is the source of the 27 T cell receptor beta chains below, sequenced in a study of regulatory T cells in long-lasting Graves disease. The sample's time point: persistent/refractory GD, antithyroid drugs over 5 years with positive TRAb. PBMCs provided the RNA from which the TCR library was made. Through Arm-PCR of CDR3 regions and iRepertoire HTBI primers, TCR beta libraries were built. TCRdb passed the multiplex PCR reads through MiXCR, listing each CDR3 protein once. The data contain about 450,000 distinct CDR3 sequences, 23% of them seen just once; the ten biggest clones take up around 26%. The specimen was peripheral blood mononuclear cells (PBMCs), collected when the disease was refractory, from a patient treated with antithyroid drugs. These receptors originate from a female donor with Graves disease.

This clonotype was counted between two and nine times. The chain employs TRBV7-2 and TRBJ1-3; D might be TRBD1 (6 bases). V dropped 5 bases and J dropped 7 bases, with 21 bases sitting between them. Germline V gene sequence: CDR1 SGHTA, CDR2 FQGNSA. The CDR3 totals 16 residues. CDR3 sequence (DNA): TGTGCCAGCAGCCCTCAGGGGCAGGGAGGGTGGAACACCATATATTTT. Residues: CASSPQGQGGWNTIYF.

For this clonotype: A read error may account for a junction end that differs from germline. This sequence joins TRBV2 and TRBJ2-7; TRBD1 agrees at 10 bases. Germline V gene sequence: CDR1 SNHLY, CDR2 FYNNEI. There are 15 residues in the CDR3. The CDR3 DNA sequence: TGCGCCAGCAGCCAACCGGGACAGGGGTTTAGCGAGCAGTACTTC. Translation: CASSQPGQGFSEQYF.

This clonotype has ten or more counts. This chain joins TRBV28 and TRBJ1-5; maybe TRBD1 (5 bases). Per germline, CDR1 MDHEN and CDR2 SYDVKM. The CDR3 totals 14 residues. Trimming removed 2 bases at V and 5 bases at J, with 10 bases between. The CDR3 nucleotides read TGTGCCAGCAGTTTAGGGGCAGGATATCAGCCCCAGCATTTT. Translating gives CASSLGAGYQPQHF.

In its sample, this clonotype was seen many times. This chain connects TRBV6-8 to TRBJ2-7, with 9 bases that match TRBD1. CDR3 size: 20 residues. J was trimmed by 5 bases and V by 6 bases; bases with no gene match: 26. The germline CDR1 and CDR2 sequences are MNHGY and SAAAGT. The CDR3 spells CASRHPSWDRVTPWSDEQYF. CDR3 in DNA: TGTGCCAGCAGGCACCCTTCGTGGGACAGGGTAACCCCCTGGTCTGACGAGCAGTACTTC.

This chain links TRBV6-9 with TRBJ1-5, with TRBD1 matching 7 bases. This CDR3 has 17 amino acids. CDR1 is MNHGY, CDR2 SVAAGI, per germline. V lost 3 bases to trimming and J lost 3 bases; unmatched junction nucleotides: 11. The CDR3 is CASSYDQGGRANQPQHF. Written as DNA, the CDR3 is TGTGCCAGCAGTTACGATCAAGGGGGCCGTGCCAATCAGCCCCAGCATTTT.

This clonotype was seen many times. The genes are TRBV2 and TRBJ2-1, with TRBD2 matching over 8 bases. With 4 bases clipped from V and 10 bases from J, the junction kept 6 bases outside the gene matches. The CDR3 loop spans 13 amino acids. The germline V gene has CDR1 SNHLY and CDR2 FYNNEI. The CDR3 is CASSAQGLVEQFF. As DNA, the CDR3 is TGTGCCAGCAGTGCGCAGGGACTAGTCGAGCAGTTCTTC. Full variable domain (missing parts from reference TRBV2 and TRBJ2-1): EPEVTQTPSHQVTQMGQEVILRCVPISNHLYFYWYRQILGQKVEFLVSFYNNEISEKSEIFDDQFSVERPDGSNFTLKIRSTKLEDSAMYFCASSAQGLVEQFFGPGTRLTVL.

As regards this clonotype: This sequence may be a read error, since a much larger clone differs from it by one base. The CDR3 end shows no conserved phenylalanine or tryptophan, and so a read error is likely. V usage is TRBV7-2 and J usage is TRBJ2-7; 8 bases agree with TRBD1. Germline V lookup: CDR1 SGHTA, CDR2 FQGNSA. The CDR3 is 13 residues long. Trimming took 3 bases from V and 4 from J; bases not matched to a gene: 2. The DNA of the CDR3 is TGTGCCAGCAGCTTCGACAGGGGATACGAGCAGTACTCC. Its translation is CASSFDRGYEQYS.

A few counts support this clonotype. The chain carries TRBV30 and TRBJ1-1; D remains unclear. V was shortened by 0 bases and J by 12 bases, with 14 bases between the two germline ends. Germline V lookup: CDR1 GTSNPN, CDR2 SVGIG (reference sequence). The CDR3 is 12 residues long. The CDR3 loop is CAWSVLSGLTFF. DNA of the CDR3: TGTGCCTGGAGTGTATTGTCCGGGTTAACTTTCTTT.

The chain joins TRBV7-9 to TRBJ2-7; 9 bases are shared with TRBD1. Germline lookup yields CDR1 SEHNR and CDR2 FQNEAQ (reference sequence). The CDR3 is made up of 14 amino acids. The V and J ends lost 5 bases and 6 bases, in that order; junction bases with no gene match: 8. CDR3 bases: TGTGCCAGCAGCCCGGACAGGGGAACCTTCGAGCAGTACTTC. Translation: CASSPDRGTFEQYF.

The chain couples TRBV12-3 or TRBV12-4 to TRBJ1-5, with D possibly TRBD1 on 6 matching bases. The V and J ends lost 3 bases and 12 bases respectively, with 12 bases between them. The CDR3 is made up of 12 amino acids. CDR3 nucleotide sequence: TGTGCCAGCAGTTTCGGGGGGCAAAGCCAGCATTTT. It encodes CASSFGGQSQHF.

The chain uses TRBV7-3 and TRBJ1-6; possible D gene TRBD1, 5 bases. Germline V gene lookup returns CDR1 SGHTA and CDR2 FQGTGA. Trimming took 5 bases from V and 0 from J, leaving 14 bases between them. CDR3 length: 17 amino acids. The CDR3 is CASSQAPQGSYNSPLHF. The CDR3 DNA is TGTGCCAGCAGCCAAGCTCCCCAGGGCTCCTATAATTCACCCCTCCACTTT. Based on the CDR3 plus reference TRBV7-3 and TRBJ1-6, the full variable domain is GAGVSQTPSNKVTEKGKYVELRCDPISGHTALYWYRQSLGQGPEFLIYFQGTGAADDSGLPNDRFFAVRPEGSVSTLKIQRTERGDSAVYLCASSQAPQGSYNSPLHFGNGTRLTVT.

This clonotype was observed a handful of times. The V gene is TRBV19, the J gene TRBJ1-1, with 7 positions matching TRBD1. Germline V CDR1 and CDR2: LNHDA, SQIVND (reference sequence). J gave up 0 bases and V 6 bases, and 4 bases lay outside the gene matches. The CDR3 consists of 14 residues. The CDR3 here is CASSTDRMNTEAFF. The DNA for the CDR3 is TGTGCCAGTAGCACGGACAGGATGAACACTGAAGCTTTCTTT.

This clonotype was counted at least ten times. The V call is TRBV6-1, the J call TRBJ1-5, with D maybe TRBD1 (6 bases). Germline V gene lookup returns CDR1 MNHNS and CDR2 SASEGT. V dropped 6 bases and J dropped 4 bases, with 16 bases sitting between them. The CDR3 extends over 15 amino acids. The DNA of the CDR3 is TGTGCCAGCAGAACGTCTGGGGGCGCAAATCAGCCCCAGCATTTT. Residues: CASRTSGGANQPQHF.

Only a few counts were recorded for this clonotype. The V and J genes are TRBV30 and TRBJ2-7; either TRBD1 or TRBD2 may supply D (5 bases each). Trimming took off 5 bases at V and 2 bases at J, with 13 bases between the two ends. CDR3 length equals 13 residues. Germline V gene data show CDR1 as GTSNPN and CDR2 as SVGIG (reference sequence). The CDR3 DNA reads TGTGCCTGGTCCGAGGGGTCGGCCTACGAGCAGTACTTC. It is translated as CAWSEGSAYEQYF.

The chain uses TRBV7-2 and TRBJ1-5; tentative D call: TRBD1 (5 bases). Germline V lookup: CDR1 SGHTA, CDR2 FQGNSA. Deletions cut 1 base from V and 0 bases from J, with 10 bases between. This CDR3 region has 16 residues. The CDR3 DNA sequence: TGTGCCAGCAGCTTAGGAGGAGGGGTTAGCAATCAGCCCCAGCATTTT. The encoded protein is CASSLGGGVSNQPQHF.

This clonotype came up many times. The V call is TRBV28, the J call TRBJ1-5; 8 bases match TRBD1. The CDR3 runs 16 residues. The germline V gene has CDR1 MDHEN and CDR2 SYDVKM. V lost 2 bases to trimming and J lost 2 bases; unmatched junction nucleotides: 5. The CDR3 loop is CASSLLQGGGNQPQHF. The CDR3 bases are TGTGCCAGCAGTTTACTACAGGGGGGTGGCAATCAGCCCCAGCATTTT.

This clonotype was observed at least ten times. This sequence joins TRBV2 and TRBJ2-6, with D tentatively TRBD1 or TRBD2 (5 bases each). V was shortened by 2 bases and J by 0 bases, with 20 bases between the two germline ends. The CDR3 covers 20 residues. Germline CDR1 reads SNHLY; CDR2 reads FYNNEI. The CDR3 sequence is CASSEMWFGTPSSGANVLTF. CDR3 bases: TGTGCCAGCAGTGAAATGTGGTTTGGGACCCCGAGCTCTGGGGCCAACGTCCTGACTTTC.

This clonotype turned up a few times. The V gene is TRBV20-1, the J gene TRBJ2-7, with D perhaps TRBD1 (5 bases). Germline lookup yields CDR1 DFQATT and CDR2 SNEGSKA (reference sequence). This CDR3 has 12 amino acids. The V and J ends lost 3 bases and 0 bases respectively, with 6 bases between them. The CDR3 loop reads CSASGHSYEQYF. The CDR3 DNA is TGCAGTGCTAGCGGACACTCCTACGAGCAGTACTTC.

This clonotype was detected once. It may be a read error: a sequence one base away is much more abundant. CDR3 nucleotide sequence: TGCAGTGCTACCCCAGACAACTATGGCTACACCTTC. Translating gives CSATPDNYGYTF. The rearrangement links TRBV20-1 to TRBJ1-2, with D hard to call. Trimming removed 4 bases from V and 2 bases from J, with 8 bases in between. The CDR3 is 12 amino acids. CDR1 DFQATT and CDR2 SNEGSKA come from the germline V gene (reference sequence).

This clonotype showed up just a few times. This chain uses TRBV30 with TRBJ2-7; a weak D match, TRBD2 (6 bases). Germline V gene sequence: CDR1 GTSNPN, CDR2 SVGIG (reference sequence). The CDR3 covers 13 residues. V shed 6 bases and J shed 2 bases, with 14 bases lying between them. This CDR3 reads CACSGVGTYEQYF. The CDR3 DNA reads as TGTGCCTGCTCGGGAGTGGGAACCTACGAGCAGTACTTC.

The CDR3 protein is CASGTGETQYF. The CDR3 nucleotides read TGTGCCAGCGGGACAGGAGAGACCCAGTACTTC. This chain links TRBV6-1 with TRBJ2-5; 8 bases map to TRBD1. The germline CDR1 and CDR2 sequences are MNHNS and SASEGT. The CDR3 length is 11 residues. V trimming: 8 bases; J trimming: 4 bases; junction bases outside the gene matches: 0.

The chain is built from TRBV4-2 and TRBJ1-1; no definite D call. The length of the CDR3 is 14 residues. Trimming left V 0 bases short and J 1 base short, with 6 bases between. The V gene's germline CDR1 is LGHNA and CDR2 YNFKEQ. CDR3 residues: CASSQDPGNTEAFF. As DNA, the CDR3 is TGTGCCAGCAGCCAAGATCCTGGGAACACTGAAGCTTTCTTT.

This clonotype was counted ten times or more. V gene TRBV2 combines with J gene TRBJ2-7; tentatively, D is TRBD1 (5 bases). The CDR3 is made up of 12 amino acids. With 7 bases removed from V and 4 bases from J, the gap between germline ends came to 11 bases. Germline lookup yields CDR1 SNHLY and CDR2 FYNNEI. CDR3 nucleotide sequence: TGTGCCAGCATTGGGGCGTCGTACGAGCAGTACTTC. It is translated as CASIGASYEQYF.

This clonotype was recorded at least ten times. This chain joins TRBV15 and TRBJ2-5, with D perhaps TRBD1 (6 bases). The CDR3 length is 16 residues. Germline CDR1 and CDR2: LNHNV and YYDKDF (reference sequence). The V and J ends lost 4 bases and 2 bases respectively, with 17 bases between them. The DNA of the CDR3 is TGTGCCACCAGCAATAGACCGGACAGACCACAAGAGACCCAGTACTTC. Its translation is CATSNRPDRPQETQYF. Full variable domain (outside the CDR3, taken from reference TRBV15 and TRBJ2-5): DAMVIQNPRYQVTQFGKPVTLSCSQTLNHNVMYWYQQKSSQAPKLLFHYYDKDFNNEADTPDNFQSRRPNTSFCFLDIRSPGLGDTAMYLCATSNRPDRPQETQYFGPGTRLLVL.

This clonotype has just a few counts. The rearrangement uses TRBV5-1 and TRBJ1-3; a possible D gene is TRBD1 (5 bases). This CDR3 spans 18 amino acids. Germline V gene sequence: CDR1 SGHRS, CDR2 YFSETQ. The ends were cut back, 3 bases at V and 3 bases at J, with 22 bases in the middle. CDR3 nucleotides: TGCGCCAGCAGCTCTGACGGGGACGGCGCACGATTTGGAAACACCATATATTTT. Translating it yields CASSSDGDGARFGNTIYF.

This clonotype has at least ten counts. The rearrangement uses TRBV28 and TRBJ2-7, with D unclear. CDR1 MDHEN and CDR2 SYDVKM come from the germline V gene. The germline V and J ends were trimmed by 1 base and 3 bases, with 10 bases remaining between them. This CDR3 is built from 14 residues. CDR3 DNA sequence: TGTGCCAGCAGTTTATCAGGCCCAAACTACGAGCAGTACTTC. It yields the protein CASSLSGPNYEQYF.

At least ten counts were recorded for this clonotype. The V gene is TRBV7-2, the J gene TRBJ2-5, with 9 nucleotides matching TRBD2. V was pared by 1 base and J by 7 bases, with 4 bases of the junction left unmatched. Germline CDR1 SGHTA, CDR2 FQGNSA. The CDR3 has 14 residues. The CDR3 spells CASSLVGSGRTQYF. The DNA for the CDR3 is TGTGCCAGCAGCTTAGTTGGTAGCGGGAGGACCCAGTACTTC.